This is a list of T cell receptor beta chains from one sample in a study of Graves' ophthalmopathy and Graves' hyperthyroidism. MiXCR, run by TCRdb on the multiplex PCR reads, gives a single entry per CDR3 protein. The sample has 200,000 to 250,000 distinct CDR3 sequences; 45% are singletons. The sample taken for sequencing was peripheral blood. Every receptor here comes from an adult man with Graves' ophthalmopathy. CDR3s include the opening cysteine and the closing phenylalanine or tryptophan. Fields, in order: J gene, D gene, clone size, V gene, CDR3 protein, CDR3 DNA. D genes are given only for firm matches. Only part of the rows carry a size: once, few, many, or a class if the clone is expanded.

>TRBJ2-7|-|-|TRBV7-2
CASSFWPTYEQYF
TGTGCCAGCAGTTTTTGGCCCACCTACGAGCAGTACTTC
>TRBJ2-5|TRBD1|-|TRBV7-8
CASSPDRVGETQYF
TGTGCCAGCAGCCCGGACAGGGTGGGGGAGACCCAGTACTTC
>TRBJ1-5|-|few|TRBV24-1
CATSDGAAGGNQPQHF
TGTGCCACCAGTGATGGGGCCGCCGGGGGCAATCAGCCCCAGCATTTT
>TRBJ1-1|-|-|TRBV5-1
CASSGGAAMNTEAFF
TGCGCCAGCAGCGGTGGGGCAGCTATGAACACTGAAGCTTTCTTT
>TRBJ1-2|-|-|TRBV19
CASSIDMRGGGYTF
TGTGCCAGTAGTATAGACATGCGGGGAGGCGGCTACACCTTC
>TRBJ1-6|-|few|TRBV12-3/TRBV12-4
CASTPWGNNSPLHF
TGTGCCAGCACCCCATGGGGGAATAATTCACCCCTCCACTTT
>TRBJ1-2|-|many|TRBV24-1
CATSGESSNYGYTF
TGTGCCACCAGTGGGGAGTCCTCTAACTATGGCTACACCTTC
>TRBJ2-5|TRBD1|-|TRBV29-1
CSVKGTGGHLNTGETQYF
TGCAGCGTTAAAGGGACAGGGGGTCATTTGAACACCGGGGAGACCCAGTACTTC
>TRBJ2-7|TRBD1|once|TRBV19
CASSTLGQGLGEQYF
TGTGCCAGTAGTACACTGGGACAGGGGTTGGGCGAGCAGTACTTC
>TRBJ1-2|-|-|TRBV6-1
CASRGTSYYGYTF
TGTGCCAGCAGGGGGACGTCATACTATGGCTACACCTTC
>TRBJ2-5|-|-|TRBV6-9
CASSEVRKTQYF
TGTGCCAGCAGTGAAGTGAGGAAGACCCAGTACTTC
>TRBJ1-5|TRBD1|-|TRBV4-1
CASSQTGMGNQPQHF
TGCGCCAGCAGCCAGACAGGGATGGGCAATCAGCCCCAGCATTTT
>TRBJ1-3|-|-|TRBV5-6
CASSLGTYGNTIYF
TGTGCCAGCAGCTTAGGGACCTATGGAAACACCATATATTTT
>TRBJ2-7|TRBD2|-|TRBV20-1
CSARTGLAAYEQYF
TGCAGTGCTAGAACGGGGCTAGCGGCCTACGAGCAGTACTTC
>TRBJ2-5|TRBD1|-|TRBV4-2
CASSPDRDEETQYF
TGTGCCAGCAGCCCCGACAGGGACGAAGAGACCCAGTACTTC
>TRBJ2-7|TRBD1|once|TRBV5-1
CASSSETGGLYEQYF
TGCGCCAGCAGCTCGGAGACAGGGGGACTCTACGAGCAGTACTTC
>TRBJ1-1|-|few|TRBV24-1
CATSKDRGTEAFF
TGTGCCACCTCTAAAGATCGGGGCACTGAAGCTTTCTTT
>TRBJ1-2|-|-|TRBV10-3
CAIGEGPDYGYTF
TGTGCCATCGGGGAGGGGCCGGACTATGGCTACACCTTC
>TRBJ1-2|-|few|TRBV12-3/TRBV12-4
CASSSSRTGYTF
TGTGCCAGCAGTTCCTCACGGACCGGCTACACCTTC
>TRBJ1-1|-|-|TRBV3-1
CASSQETANTEAFF
TGTGCCAGCAGCCAAGAAACAGCGAACACTGAAGCTTTCTTT
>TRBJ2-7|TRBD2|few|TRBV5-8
CASSPMGGDEQYF
TGTGCCAGCAGCCCTATGGGAGGGGACGAGCAGTACTTC
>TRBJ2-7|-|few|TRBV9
CASSLNTGNYEQYF
TGTGCCAGCAGTCTCAACACAGGGAACTACGAGCAGTACTTC
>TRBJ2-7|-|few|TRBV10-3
CASSEAHRRDEQYF
TGTGCCAGCAGTGAAGCTCACAGGAGGGACGAGCAGTACTTC
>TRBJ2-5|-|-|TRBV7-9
CASSLVIRVGETQYF
TGTGCCAGCAGCTTAGTAATCAGGGTAGGAGAGACCCAGTACTTC